The clone carrying this TCR beta chain was seen many times. Each patient went into thyroid surgery without having received any treatment. This sample was taken from a study of metastatic and nonmetastatic thyroid tumors. TCRdb re-called clones via MiXCR from the PCR reads. The sample carries about 39,000 clones, about a sixth recorded once. V was trimmed by 1 base and J by 2 bases, leaving 8 bases between them. The CDR3 is 13 amino acids. Germline CDR1 DFQATT, CDR2 SNEGSKA (reference sequence). The chain carries TRBV20-1 and TRBJ1-2; D is ambiguous. This clonotype originated in a female donor with papillary thyroid cancer or a benign thyroid nodule (not recorded which). Some clones in this sample may be carry-over from other donors' samples. Sequenced material: blood. This CDR3 is CSARVSANYGYTF. DNA of the CDR3: TGCAGTGCTAGAGTATCGGCCAACTATGGCTACACCTTC.